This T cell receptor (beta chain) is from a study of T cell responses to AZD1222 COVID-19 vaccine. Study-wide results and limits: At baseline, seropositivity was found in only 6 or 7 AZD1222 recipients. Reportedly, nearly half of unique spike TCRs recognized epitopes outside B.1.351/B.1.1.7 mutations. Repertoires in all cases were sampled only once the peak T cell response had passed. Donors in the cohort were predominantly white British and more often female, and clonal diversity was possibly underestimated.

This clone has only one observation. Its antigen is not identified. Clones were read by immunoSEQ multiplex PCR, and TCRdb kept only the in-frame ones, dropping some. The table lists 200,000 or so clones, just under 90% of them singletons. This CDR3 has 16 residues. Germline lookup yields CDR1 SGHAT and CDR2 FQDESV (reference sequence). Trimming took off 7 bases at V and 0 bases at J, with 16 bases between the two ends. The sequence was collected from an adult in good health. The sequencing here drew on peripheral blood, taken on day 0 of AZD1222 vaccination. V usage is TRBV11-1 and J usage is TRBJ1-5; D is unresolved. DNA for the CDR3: TGTGCCAGCAACCCACCAGGCGGAGTTAGCAATCAGCCCCAGCATTTT. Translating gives CASNPPGGVSNQPQHF.